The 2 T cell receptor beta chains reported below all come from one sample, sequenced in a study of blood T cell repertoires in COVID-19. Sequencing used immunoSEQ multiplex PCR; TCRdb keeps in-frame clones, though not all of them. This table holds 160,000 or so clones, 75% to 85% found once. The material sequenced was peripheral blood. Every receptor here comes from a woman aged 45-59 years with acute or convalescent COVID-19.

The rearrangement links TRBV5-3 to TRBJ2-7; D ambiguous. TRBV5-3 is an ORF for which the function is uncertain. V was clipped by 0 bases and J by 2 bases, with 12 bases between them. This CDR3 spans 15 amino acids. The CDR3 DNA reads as TGTGCCAGAAGCTTGGATTGTTGGCAGACCTACGAGCAGTACTTC. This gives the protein CARSLDCWQTYEQYF.

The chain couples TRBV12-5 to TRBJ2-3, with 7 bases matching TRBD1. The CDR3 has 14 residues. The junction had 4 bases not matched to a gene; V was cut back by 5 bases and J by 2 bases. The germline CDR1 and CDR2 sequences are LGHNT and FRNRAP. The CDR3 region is CASGPGQNTDTQYF. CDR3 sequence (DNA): TGTGCTAGTGGTCCGGGACAGAACACAGATACGCAGTATTTT.